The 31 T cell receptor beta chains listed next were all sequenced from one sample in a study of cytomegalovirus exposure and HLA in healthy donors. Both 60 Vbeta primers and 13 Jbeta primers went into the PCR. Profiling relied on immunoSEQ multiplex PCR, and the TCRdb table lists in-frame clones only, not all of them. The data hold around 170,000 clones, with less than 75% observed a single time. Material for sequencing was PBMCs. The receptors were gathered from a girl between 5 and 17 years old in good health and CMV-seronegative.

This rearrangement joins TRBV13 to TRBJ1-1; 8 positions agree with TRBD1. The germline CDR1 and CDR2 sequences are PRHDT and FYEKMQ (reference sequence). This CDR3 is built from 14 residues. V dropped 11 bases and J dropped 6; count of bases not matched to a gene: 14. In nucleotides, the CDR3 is TGTGCCTCTAGGCAGGGGGCAACTGAGGCTGAAGCTTTCTTT. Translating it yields CASRQGATEAEAFF. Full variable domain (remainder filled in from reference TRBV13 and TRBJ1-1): AAGVIQSPRHLIKEKRETATLKCYPIPRHDTVYWYQQGPGQDPQFLISFYEKMQSDKGSIPDRFSAQQFSDYHSELNMSSLELGDSALYFCASRQGATEAEAFFGQGTRLTVV.

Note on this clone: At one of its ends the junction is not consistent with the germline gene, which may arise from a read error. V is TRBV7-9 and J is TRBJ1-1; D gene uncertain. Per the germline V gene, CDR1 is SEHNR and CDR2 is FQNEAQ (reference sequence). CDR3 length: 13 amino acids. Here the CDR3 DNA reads TGTGCCAGCAGCCCTATCGGGAACCCTGAAGCTTTCTTT. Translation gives CASSPIGNPEAFF.

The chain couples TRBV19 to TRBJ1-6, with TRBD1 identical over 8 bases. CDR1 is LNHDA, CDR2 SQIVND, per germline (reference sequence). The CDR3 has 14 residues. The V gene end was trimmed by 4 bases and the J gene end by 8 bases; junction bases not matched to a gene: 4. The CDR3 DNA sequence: TGTGCCAGTAGTAGTGGACAGGGTTATTCACCCCTCCACTTT. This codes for CASSSGQGYSPLHF. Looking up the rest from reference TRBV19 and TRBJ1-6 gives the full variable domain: DGGITQSPKYLFRKEGQNVTLSCEQNLNHDAMYWYRQDPGQGLRLIYYSQIVNDFQKGDIAEGYSVSREKKESFPLTVTSAQKNPTAFYLCASSSGQGYSPLHFGNGTRLTVT.

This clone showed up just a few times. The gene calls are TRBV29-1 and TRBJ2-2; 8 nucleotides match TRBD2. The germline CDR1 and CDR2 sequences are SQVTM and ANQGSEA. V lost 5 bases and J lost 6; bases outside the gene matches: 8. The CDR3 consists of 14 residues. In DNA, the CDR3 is TGCAGCGTTCGGTCGGGGGGGCGATCCGGGGAGCTGTTTTTT. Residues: CSVRSGGRSGELFF.

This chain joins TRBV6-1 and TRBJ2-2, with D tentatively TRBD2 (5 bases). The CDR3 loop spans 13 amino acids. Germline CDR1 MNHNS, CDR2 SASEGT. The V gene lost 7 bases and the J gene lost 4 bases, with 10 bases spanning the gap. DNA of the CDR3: TGTGCCAGCATCTCTGCGGGCACCGGGGAGCTGTTTTTT. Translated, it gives CASISAGTGELFF.

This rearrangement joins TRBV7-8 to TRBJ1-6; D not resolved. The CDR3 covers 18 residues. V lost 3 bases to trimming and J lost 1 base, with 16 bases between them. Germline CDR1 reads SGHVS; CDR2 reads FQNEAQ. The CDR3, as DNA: TGTGCCAGCAGCTTTCGAATACTTCTGACATCCTATAATTCACCCCTCCACTTT. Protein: CASSFRILLTSYNSPLHF.

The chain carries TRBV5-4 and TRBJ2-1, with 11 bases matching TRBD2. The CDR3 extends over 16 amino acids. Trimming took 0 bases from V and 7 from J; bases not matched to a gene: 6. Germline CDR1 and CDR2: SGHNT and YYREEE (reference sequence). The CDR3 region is CASSLVAGGFSNEQFF. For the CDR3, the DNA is TGTGCCAGCAGCTTGGTAGCGGGGGGGTTCAGTAATGAGCAGTTCTTC. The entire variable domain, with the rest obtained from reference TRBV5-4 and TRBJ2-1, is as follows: ETGVTQSPTHLIKTRGQQVTLRCSSQSGHNTVSWYQQALGQGPQFIFQYYREEENGRGNFPPRFSGLQFPNYSSELNVNALELDDSALYLCASSLVAGGFSNEQFFGPGTRLTVL.

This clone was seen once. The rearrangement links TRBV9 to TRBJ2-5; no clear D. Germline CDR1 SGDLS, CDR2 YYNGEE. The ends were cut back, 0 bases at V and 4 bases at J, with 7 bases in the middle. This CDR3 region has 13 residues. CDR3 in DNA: TGTGCCAGCAGCGTAGCGCCCAGAGAGACCCAGTACTTC. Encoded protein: CASSVAPRETQYF.

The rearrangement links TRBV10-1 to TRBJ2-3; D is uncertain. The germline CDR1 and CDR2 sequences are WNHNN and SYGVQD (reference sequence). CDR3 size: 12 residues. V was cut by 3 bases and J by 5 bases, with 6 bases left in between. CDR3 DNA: TGCGCCAGCAGTGAACCAGGAGATACGCAGTATTTT. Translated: CASSEPGDTQYF.

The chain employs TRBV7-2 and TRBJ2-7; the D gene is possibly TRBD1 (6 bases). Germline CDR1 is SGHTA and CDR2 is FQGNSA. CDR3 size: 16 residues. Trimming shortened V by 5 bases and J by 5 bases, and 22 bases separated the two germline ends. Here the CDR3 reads CASSVQGMGAMDEQYF. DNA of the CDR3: TGTGCCAGCAGCGTCCAGGGGATGGGGGCGATGGACGAGCAGTACTTC. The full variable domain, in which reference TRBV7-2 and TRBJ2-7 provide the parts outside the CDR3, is GAGVSQSPSNKVTEKGKDVELRCDPISGHTALYWYRQSLGQGLEFLIYFQGNSAPDKSGLPSDRFSAERTGGSVSTLTIQRTQQEDSAVYLCASSVQGMGAMDEQYFGPGTRLTVT.

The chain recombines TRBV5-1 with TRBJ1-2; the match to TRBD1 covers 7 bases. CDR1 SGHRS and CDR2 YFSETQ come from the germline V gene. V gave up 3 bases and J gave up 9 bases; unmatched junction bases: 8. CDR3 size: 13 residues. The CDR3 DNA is TGCGCCAGCAGCTACGGGACAGAAAGTAGCTACACCTTC. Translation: CASSYGTESSYTF.

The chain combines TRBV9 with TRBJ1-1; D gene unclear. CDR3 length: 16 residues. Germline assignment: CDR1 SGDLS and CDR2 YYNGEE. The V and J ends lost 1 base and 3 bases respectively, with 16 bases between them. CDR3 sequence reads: CASSVCRGSADTEAFF. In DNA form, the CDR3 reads TGTGCCAGCAGCGTATGTCGAGGGAGCGCAGACACTGAAGCTTTCTTT.

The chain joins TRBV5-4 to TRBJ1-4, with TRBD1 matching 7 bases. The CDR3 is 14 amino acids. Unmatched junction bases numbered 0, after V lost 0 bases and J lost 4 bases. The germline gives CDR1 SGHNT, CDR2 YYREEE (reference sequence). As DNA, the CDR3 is TGTGCCAGCAGCTTGGACAGGGGTAATGAAAAACTGTTTTTT. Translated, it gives CASSLDRGNEKLFF.

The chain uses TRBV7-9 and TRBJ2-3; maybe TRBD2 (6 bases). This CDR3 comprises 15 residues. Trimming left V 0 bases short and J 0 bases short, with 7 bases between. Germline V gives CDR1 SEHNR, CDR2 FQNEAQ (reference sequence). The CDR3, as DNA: TGTGCCAGCAGCTTAGCTGGGACTAGCACAGATACGCAGTATTTT. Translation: CASSLAGTSTDTQYF.

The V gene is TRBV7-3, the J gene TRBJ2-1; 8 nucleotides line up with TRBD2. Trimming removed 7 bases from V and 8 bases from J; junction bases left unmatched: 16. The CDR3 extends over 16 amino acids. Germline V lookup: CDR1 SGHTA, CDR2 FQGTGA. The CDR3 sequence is CASKLGAGGLTDEQFF. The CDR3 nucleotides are TGTGCCAGCAAATTAGGGGCGGGGGGCCTAACGGATGAGCAGTTCTTC.

The CDR3 region is CASSAGQDNSPLHF. CDR3 nucleotide sequence: TGCGCCAGCAGTGCGGGACAGGACAATTCACCCCTCCACTTT. The rearrangement uses TRBV10-1 and TRBJ1-6; TRBD1 matches 8 bases. Per the germline V gene, CDR1 is WNHNN and CDR2 is SYGVQD (reference sequence). The length of the CDR3 is 14 residues. The V segment lost 4 bases and the J segment 7 bases; nucleotides outside the gene matches: 3.

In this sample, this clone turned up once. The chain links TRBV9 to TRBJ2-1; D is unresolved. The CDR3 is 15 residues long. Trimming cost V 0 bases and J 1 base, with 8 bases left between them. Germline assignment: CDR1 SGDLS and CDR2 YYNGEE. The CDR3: CASSVGSQSYNEQFF. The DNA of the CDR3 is TGTGCCAGCAGCGTAGGTTCACAGTCCTACAATGAGCAGTTCTTC. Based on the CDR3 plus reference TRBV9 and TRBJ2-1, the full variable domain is DSGVTQTPKHLITATGQRVTLRCSPRSGDLSVYWYQQSLDQGLQFLIQYYNGEERAKGNILERFSAQQFPDLHSELNLSSLELGDSALYFCASSVGSQSYNEQFFGPGTRLTVL.

Here the CDR3 reads CASSPTGSRLGGYTF. The CDR3 DNA sequence: TGTGCCAGCAGTCCGACAGGGTCCCGCTTGGGTGGCTACACCTTC. The V and J genes are TRBV27 and TRBJ1-2; 7 nucleotides match TRBD1. The CDR3 is 15 residues long. Germline CDR1 MNHEY, CDR2 SMNVEV (reference sequence). V was pared by 5 bases and J by 7 bases, with 13 bases of the junction left unmatched.

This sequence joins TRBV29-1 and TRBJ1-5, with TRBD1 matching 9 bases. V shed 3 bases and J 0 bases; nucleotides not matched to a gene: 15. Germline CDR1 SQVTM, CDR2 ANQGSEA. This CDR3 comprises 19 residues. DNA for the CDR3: TGCAGCGTTGATTTACCGCGAGGGAGGGACAGGGATAGCAATCAGCCCCAGCATTTT. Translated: CSVDLPRGRDRDSNQPQHF.

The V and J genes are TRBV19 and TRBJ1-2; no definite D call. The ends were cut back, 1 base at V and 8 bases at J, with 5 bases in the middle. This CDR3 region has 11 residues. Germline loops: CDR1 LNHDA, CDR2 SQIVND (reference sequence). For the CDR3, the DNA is TGTGCCAGTAGTATAGGGAGCGGCTACACCTTC. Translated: CASSIGSGYTF. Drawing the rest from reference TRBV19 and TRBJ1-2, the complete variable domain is DGGITQSPKYLFRKEGQNVTLSCEQNLNHDAMYWYRQDPGQGLRLIYYSQIVNDFQKGDIAEGYSVSREKKESFPLTVTSAQKNPTAFYLCASSIGSGYTFGSGTRLTVV.

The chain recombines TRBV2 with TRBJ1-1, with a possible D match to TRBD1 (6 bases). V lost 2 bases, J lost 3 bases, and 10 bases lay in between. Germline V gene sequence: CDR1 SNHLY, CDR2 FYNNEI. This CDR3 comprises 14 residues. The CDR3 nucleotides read TGTGCCAGCAGTGAATATGCAGGGGACACTGAAGCTTTCTTT. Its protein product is CASSEYAGDTEAFF.

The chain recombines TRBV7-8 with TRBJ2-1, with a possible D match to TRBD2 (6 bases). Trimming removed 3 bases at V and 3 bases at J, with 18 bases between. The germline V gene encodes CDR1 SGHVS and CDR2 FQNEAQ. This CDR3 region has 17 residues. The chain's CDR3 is CASSFWVSGGNYNEQFF. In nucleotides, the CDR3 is TGTGCCAGCAGCTTTTGGGTGTCCGGGGGAAACTACAATGAGCAGTTCTTC.

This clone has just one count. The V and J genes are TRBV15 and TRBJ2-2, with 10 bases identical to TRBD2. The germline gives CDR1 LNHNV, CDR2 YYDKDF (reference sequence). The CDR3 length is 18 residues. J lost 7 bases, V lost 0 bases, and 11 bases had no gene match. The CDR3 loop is CATSRDRKRGGPGGELFF. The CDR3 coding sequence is TGTGCCACCAGCAGAGATCGTAAGCGGGGGGGCCCCGGCGGGGAGCTGTTTTTT.

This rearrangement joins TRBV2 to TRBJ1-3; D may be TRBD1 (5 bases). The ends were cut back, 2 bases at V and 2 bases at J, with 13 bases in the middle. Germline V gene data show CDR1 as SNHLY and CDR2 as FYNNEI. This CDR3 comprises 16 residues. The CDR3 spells CASSENLVGAGNTIYF. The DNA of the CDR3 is TGTGCCAGCAGTGAAAACTTAGTAGGGGCTGGAAACACCATATATTTT.

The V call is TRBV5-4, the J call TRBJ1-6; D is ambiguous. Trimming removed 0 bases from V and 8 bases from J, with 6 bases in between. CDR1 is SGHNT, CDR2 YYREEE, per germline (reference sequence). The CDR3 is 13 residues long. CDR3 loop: CASSLASDSPLHF. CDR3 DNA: TGTGCCAGCAGCTTGGCCTCGGATTCACCCCTCCACTTT.

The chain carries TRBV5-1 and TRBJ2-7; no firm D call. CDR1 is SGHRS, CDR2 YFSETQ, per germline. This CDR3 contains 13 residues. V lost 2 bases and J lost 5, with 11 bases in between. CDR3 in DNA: TGCGCCAGCAGCTTCGACGGCGGTAACGAGCAGTACTTC. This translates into CASSFDGGNEQYF.

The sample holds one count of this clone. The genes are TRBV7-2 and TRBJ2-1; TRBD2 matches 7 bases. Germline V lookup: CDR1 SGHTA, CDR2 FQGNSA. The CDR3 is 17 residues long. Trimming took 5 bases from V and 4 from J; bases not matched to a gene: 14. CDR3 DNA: TGTGCCAGCAGCCCTCCGCTACTAGCGAGGGTTTACAATGAGCAGTTCTTC. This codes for CASSPPLLARVYNEQFF. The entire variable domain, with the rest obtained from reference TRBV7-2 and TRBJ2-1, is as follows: GAGVSQSPSNKVTEKGKDVELRCDPISGHTALYWYRQSLGQGLEFLIYFQGNSAPDKSGLPSDRFSAERTGGSVSTLTIQRTQQEDSAVYLCASSPPLLARVYNEQFFGPGTRLTVL.

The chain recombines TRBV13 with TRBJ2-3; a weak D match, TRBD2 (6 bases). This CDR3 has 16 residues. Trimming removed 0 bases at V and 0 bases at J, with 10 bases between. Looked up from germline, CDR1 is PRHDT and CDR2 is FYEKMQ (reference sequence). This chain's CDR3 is CASSLGRGGSTDTQYF. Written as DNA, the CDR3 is TGTGCCAGCAGCTTAGGCCGGGGAGGAAGCACAGATACGCAGTATTTT.

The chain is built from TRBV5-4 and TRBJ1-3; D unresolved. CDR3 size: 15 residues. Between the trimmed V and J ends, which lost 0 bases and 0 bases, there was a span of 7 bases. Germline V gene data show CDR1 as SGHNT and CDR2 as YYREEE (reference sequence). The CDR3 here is CASSLAGNSGNTIYF. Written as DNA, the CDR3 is TGTGCCAGCAGCTTGGCGGGAAACTCTGGAAACACCATATATTTT.

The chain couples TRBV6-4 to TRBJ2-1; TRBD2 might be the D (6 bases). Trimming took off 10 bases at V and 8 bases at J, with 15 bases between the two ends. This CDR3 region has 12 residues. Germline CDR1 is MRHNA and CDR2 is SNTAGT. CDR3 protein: CATRGGSYEQFF. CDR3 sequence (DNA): TGTGCCACCCGTGGGGGGTCGTATGAGCAGTTCTTC.

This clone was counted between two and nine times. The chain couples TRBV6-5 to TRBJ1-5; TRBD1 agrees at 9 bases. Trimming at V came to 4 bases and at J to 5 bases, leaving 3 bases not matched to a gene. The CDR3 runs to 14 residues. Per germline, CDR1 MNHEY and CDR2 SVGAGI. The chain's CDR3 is CASSSGQGHQPQHF. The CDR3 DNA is TGTGCCAGCAGTTCTGGACAGGGGCATCAGCCCCAGCATTTT.